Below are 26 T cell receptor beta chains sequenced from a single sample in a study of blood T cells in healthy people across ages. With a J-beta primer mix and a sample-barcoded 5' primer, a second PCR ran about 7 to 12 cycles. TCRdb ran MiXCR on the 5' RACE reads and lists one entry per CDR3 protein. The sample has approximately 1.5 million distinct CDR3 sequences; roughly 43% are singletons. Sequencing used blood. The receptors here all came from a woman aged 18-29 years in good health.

Here the CDR3 reads CASSVGPGGTEAFF. CDR3 coding DNA: TGTGCCAGCAGTGTTGGGCCGGGGGGCACTGAAGCTTTCTTT. This chain links TRBV12-3 or TRBV12-4 with TRBJ1-1; a possible D gene is TRBD1 (5 bases). Trimming took 5 bases from V and 4 from J, leaving 14 bases between them. CDR3 length: 14 amino acids.

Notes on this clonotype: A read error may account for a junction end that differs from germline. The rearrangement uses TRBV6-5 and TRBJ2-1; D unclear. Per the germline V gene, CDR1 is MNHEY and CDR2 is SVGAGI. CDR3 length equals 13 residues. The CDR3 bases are TGTGCCAACAGTTACTCGACGTACAATGAGCAGTTCTTC. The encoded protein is CANSYSTYNEQFF.

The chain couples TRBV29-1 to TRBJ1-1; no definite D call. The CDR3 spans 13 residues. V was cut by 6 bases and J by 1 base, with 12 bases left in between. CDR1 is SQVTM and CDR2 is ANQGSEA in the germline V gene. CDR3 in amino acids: CSVTTLPNTEAFF. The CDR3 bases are TGCAGCGTCACGACATTGCCGAACACTGAAGCTTTCTTT.

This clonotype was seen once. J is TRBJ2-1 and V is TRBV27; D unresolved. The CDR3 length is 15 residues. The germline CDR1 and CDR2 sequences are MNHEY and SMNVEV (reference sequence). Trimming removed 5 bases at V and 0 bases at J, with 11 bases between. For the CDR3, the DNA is TGTGCCAGCAGTAGCTCGGCGACCTCCTACAATGAGCAGTTCTTC. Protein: CASSSSATSYNEQFF.

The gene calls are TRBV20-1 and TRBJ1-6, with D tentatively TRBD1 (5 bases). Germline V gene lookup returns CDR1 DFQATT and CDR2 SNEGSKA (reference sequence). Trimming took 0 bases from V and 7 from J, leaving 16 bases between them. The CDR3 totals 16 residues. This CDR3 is CSARERGRRGNSPLHF. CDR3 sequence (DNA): TGCAGTGCTAGAGAGAGGGGACGAAGAGGAAATTCACCCCTCCACTTT.

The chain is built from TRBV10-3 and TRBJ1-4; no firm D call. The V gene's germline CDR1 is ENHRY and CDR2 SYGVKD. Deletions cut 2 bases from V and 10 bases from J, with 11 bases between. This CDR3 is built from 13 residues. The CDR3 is CAISEGNGGKLFF. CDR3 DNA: TGTGCCATCAGTGAGGGAAACGGCGGAAAACTGTTTTTT.

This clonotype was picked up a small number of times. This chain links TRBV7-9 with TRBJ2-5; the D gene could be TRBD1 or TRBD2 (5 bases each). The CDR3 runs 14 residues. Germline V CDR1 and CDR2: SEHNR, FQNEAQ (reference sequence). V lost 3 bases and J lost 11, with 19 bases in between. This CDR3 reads CASSFSGTLGEQYF. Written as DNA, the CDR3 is TGTGCCAGCAGCTTTTCTGGGACCTTGGGGGAGCAGTACTTC. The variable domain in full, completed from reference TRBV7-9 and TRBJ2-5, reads DTGVSQNPRHKITKRGQNVTFRCDPISEHNRLYWYRQTLGQGPEFLTYFQNEAQLEKSRLLSDRFSAERPKGSFSTLEIQRTEQGDSAMYLCASSFSGTLGEQYFGPGTRLLVL.

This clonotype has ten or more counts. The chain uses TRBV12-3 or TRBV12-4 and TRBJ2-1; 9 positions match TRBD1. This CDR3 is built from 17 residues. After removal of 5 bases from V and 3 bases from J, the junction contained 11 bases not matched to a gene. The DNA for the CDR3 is TGTGCCAGCAGTACCGACACAGGGGGCGCTGGCTACAATGAGCAGTTCTTC. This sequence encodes CASSTDTGGAGYNEQFF.

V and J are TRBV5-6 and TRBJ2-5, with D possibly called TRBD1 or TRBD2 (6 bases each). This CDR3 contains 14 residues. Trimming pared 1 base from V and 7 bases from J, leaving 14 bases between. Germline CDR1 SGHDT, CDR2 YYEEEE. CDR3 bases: TGTGCCAGCAGCTTGTTGGTTACGGGGGCGACCCAGTACTTC. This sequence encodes CASSLLVTGATQYF.

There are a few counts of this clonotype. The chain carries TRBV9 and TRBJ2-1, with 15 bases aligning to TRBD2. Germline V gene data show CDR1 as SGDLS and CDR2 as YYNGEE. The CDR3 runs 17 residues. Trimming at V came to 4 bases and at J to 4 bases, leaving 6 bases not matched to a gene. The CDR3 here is CASSHRTSGGAYNEQFF. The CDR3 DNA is TGTGCCAGCAGCCATCGGACTAGCGGGGGGGCTTACAATGAGCAGTTCTTC.

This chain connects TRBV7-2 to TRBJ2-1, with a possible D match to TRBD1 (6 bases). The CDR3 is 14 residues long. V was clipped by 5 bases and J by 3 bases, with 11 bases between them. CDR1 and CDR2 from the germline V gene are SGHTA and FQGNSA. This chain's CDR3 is CASSTRQVYNEQFF. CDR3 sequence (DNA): TGTGCCAGCAGCACCCGACAGGTCTACAATGAGCAGTTCTTC.

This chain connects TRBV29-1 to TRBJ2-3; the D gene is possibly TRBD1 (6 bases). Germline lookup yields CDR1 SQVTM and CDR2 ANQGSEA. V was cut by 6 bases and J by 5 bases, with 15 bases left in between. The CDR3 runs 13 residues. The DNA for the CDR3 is TGCAGCGTCTCCGGGACAAGAAAAGATACGCAGTATTTT. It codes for CSVSGTRKDTQYF.

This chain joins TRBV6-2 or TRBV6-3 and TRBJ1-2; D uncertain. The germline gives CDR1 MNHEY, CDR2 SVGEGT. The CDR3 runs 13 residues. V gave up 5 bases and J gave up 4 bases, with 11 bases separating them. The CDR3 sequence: CASSQGLLYGYTF. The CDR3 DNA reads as TGTGCCAGCAGTCAAGGTCTCCTCTATGGCTACACCTTC.

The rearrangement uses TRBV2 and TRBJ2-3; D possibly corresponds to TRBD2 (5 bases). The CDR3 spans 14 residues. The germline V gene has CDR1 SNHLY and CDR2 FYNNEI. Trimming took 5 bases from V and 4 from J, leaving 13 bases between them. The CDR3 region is CASSTRGSADTQYF. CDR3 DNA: TGTGCCAGCAGTACCCGAGGGAGCGCAGATACGCAGTATTTT.

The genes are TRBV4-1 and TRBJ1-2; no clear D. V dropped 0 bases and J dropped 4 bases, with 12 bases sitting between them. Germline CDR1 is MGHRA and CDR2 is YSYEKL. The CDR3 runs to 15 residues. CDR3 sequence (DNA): TGCGCCAGCAGCCAAGAAGGCGAAAACGGCTATGGCTACACCTTC. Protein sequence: CASSQEGENGYGYTF.

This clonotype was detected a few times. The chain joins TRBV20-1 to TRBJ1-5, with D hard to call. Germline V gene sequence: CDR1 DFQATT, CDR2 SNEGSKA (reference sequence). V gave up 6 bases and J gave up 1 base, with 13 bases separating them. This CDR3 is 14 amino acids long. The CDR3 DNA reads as TGCAGTGCCCGCCCCTTTGAGAGCAATCAGCCCCAGCATTTT. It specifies CSARPFESNQPQHF.

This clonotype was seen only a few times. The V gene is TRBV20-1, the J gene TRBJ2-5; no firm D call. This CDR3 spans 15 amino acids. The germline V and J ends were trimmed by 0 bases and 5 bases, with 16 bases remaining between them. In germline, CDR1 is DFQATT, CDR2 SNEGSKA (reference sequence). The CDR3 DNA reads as TGCAGTGCTAGAGATCTCCCCTACCCTACGGAGACCCAGTACTTC. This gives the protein CSARDLPYPTETQYF.

In nucleotides, the CDR3 is TGCAGTGCTAGAGACAAGCGGGGGAGCTCCTACAATGAGCAGTTCTTC. Translating gives CSARDKRGSSYNEQFF. V is TRBV20-1 and J is TRBJ2-1; 8 nucleotides align to TRBD2. Germline values: CDR1 DFQATT, CDR2 SNEGSKA (reference sequence). The junction had 4 bases not matched to a gene; V was cut back by 0 bases and J by 0 bases. The CDR3 is 16 residues long.

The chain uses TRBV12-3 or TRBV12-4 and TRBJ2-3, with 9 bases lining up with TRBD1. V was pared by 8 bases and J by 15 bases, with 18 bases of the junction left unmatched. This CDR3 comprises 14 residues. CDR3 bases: TGTGCCAGCGGGGACAGGGAGAGAGCAGATATGCAATATTTT. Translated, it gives CASGDRERADMQYF.

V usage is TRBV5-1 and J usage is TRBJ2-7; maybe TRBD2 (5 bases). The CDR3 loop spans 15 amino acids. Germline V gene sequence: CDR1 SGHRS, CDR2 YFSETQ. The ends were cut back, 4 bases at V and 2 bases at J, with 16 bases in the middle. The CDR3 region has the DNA TGCGCCAGCAGCCCGGTAGTAGCGCGAACCTACGAGCAGTACTTC. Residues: CASSPVVARTYEQYF.

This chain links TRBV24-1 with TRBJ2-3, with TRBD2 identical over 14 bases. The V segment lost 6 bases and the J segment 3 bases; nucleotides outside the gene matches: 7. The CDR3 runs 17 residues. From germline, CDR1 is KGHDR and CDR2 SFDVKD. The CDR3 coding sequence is TGTGCCACCAGTCAATCGACTAGCGGGAGGGGTACAGATACGCAGTATTTT. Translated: CATSQSTSGRGTDTQYF.

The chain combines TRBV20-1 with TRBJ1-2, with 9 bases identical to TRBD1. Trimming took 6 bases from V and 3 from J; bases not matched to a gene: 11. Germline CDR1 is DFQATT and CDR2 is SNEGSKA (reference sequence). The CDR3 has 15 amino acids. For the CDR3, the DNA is TGCAGTGCCCGAGAGACAGGGGGAGCGGACTATGGCTACACCTTC. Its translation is CSARETGGADYGYTF.

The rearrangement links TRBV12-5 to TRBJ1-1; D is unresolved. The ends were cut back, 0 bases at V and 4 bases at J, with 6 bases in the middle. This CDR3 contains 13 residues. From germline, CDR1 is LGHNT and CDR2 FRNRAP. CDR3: CASGLVKGTEAFF. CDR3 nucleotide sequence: TGTGCTAGTGGTTTGGTAAAGGGCACTGAAGCTTTCTTT.

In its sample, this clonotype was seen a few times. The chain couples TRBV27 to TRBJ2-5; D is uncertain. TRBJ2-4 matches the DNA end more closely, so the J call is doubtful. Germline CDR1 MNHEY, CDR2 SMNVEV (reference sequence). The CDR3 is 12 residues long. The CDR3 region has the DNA TGTGCCAGCACAGGACCGTCAAACATTCAGTACTTC. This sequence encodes CASTGPSNIQYF.

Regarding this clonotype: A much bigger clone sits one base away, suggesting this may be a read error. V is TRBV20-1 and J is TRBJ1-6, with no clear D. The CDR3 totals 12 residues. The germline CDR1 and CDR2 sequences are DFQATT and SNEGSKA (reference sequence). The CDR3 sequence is CSAKQPNSPPHF. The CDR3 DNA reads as TGCAGTGCGAAACAGCCGAATTCACCCCCCCACTTT.

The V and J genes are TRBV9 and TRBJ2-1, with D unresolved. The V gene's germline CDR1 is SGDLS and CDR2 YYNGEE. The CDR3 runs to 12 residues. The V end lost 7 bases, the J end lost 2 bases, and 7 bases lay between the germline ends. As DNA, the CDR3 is TGTGCCAGCGGGAATGCCTACAATGAGCAGTTCTTC. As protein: CASGNAYNEQFF. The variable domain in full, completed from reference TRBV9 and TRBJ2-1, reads DSGVTQTPKHLITATGQRVTLRCSPRSGDLSVYWYQQSLDQGLQFLIQYYNGEERAKGNILERFSAQQFPDLHSELNLSSLELGDSALYFCASGNAYNEQFFGPGTRLTVL.